This T cell receptor beta chain was captured by sequencing in a study of blood T cell repertoires in COVID-19. The repertoire was sequenced with immunoSEQ multiplex PCR; TCRdb's copy has only in-frame clones and lacks some. The data contain over 250,000 clones, 80% to 95% of them singletons. The source material was peripheral blood. This receptor was taken from a person aged 18-30 years with COVID-19, enrolled during active disease.

For the CDR3, the DNA is TGTGCCAGCAGCAAAGCTCGACAGGGGTCCTACGAGCAGTACTTC. It translates to CASSKARQGSYEQYF. The V call is TRBV21-1, the J call TRBJ2-7; TRBD1, the table's D call, was not compared with the DNA. TRBV21-1 is designated a pseudogene. There are 15 residues in the CDR3.